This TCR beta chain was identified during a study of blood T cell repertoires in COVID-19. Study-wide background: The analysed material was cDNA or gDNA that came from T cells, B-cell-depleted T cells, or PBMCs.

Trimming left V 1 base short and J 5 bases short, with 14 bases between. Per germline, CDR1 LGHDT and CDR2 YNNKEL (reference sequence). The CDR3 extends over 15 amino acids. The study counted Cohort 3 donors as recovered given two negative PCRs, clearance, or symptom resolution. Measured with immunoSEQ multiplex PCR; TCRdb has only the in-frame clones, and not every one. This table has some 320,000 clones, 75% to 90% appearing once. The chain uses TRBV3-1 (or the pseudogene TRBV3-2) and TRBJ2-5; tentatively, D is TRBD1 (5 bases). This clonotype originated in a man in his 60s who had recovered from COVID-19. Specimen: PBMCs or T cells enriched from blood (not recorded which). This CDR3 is CASSQAPAGRETQYF. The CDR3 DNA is TGTGCCAGCAGCCAAGCCCCCGCAGGGCGTGAGACCCAGTACTTC.